Listed below are T cell receptor beta chains from one sample, sequenced in a study of cytomegalovirus exposure and HLA in healthy donors. Assay: immunoSEQ multiplex PCR; the TCRdb copy retains only in-frame clones and omits some. Of roughly 200,000 clones in the sample, about 83% were seen once. Sequencing input: PBMCs. The receptors come from a man aged 35 to 55 in good health and CMV-seropositive. Each CDR3 is given without its conserved first and last residue. The D gene is left open where the match is weak. Clone size is given for some rows only: seen once, a few or many times, or a class if the clone is expanded.

clone size	D gene	V gene	CDR3 protein
NA	NA	TRBV2	ASSLRTGGLADYEQY
once	TRBD1	TRBV2	ASSEGPLRDRAYEQY
NA	NA	TRBV19	ASRDRTNTEAF
NA	NA	TRBV29-1	SAVRDQETQY
NA	TRBD1	TRBV6-4	ASSGTGSGKAF
NA	NA	TRBV27	ASSSPPRRDNTYEQY
few	NA	TRBV18	ASSPRRGKETQY
NA	NA	TRBV28	ASSLARQSNQPQH
NA	NA	TRBV7-9	ASSLYPTDPTDTQY
NA	TRBD2	TRBV5-1	ASSLVSGSETQY
NA	NA	TRBV9	ASSPRSGSSYEQY
NA	TRBD2	TRBV5-1	ASSLVAGPNTGELF
NA	NA	TRBV5-1	ASSSGSYNEQF
NA	NA	TRBV5-5	ASSLDNADSPLH
NA	NA	TRBV6-5	ASRGQGTNEQF
NA	NA	TRBV7-9	ASSAERYGELF
NA	TRBD1	TRBV27	ASSFYGQGAWGYT
NA	NA	TRBV11-3	ASSLDGHSYEQY
NA	NA	TRBV2	ASSEGQGLFSGNTIY
NA	NA	TRBV10-3	AISESQGGEQF
NA	TRBD2	TRBV7-9	SSSLGLAGGNEQF
NA	TRBD1	TRBV5-1	ASAQGAPETQY
NA	NA	TRBV29-1	SVAVDYGYT
NA	NA	TRBV5-1	ASSFSGSYEQY
NA	TRBD2	TRBV2	ASSDVPLAGDNEQF
NA	TRBD1	TRBV9	ASSGPRGRDRGNTEAF
NA	NA	TRBV7-9	SSSLVGGYGYT
NA	TRBD2	TRBV14	ASSQDGGLQYTGELF
NA	TRBD2	TRBV5-1	ASSSHPSGSSYNEQF
NA	NA	TRBV12-2	ASRPPRKNEYEQY
once	TRBD2	TRBV7-2	ASRRAGGGTGELF
NA	NA	TRBV7-8	ASSLAVGRDGSTEAF
NA	NA	TRBV21-1	ASSNGVGKNTEAF
NA	TRBD2	TRBV5-1	ASSSTSVSEQY
NA	NA	TRBV19	ASSPGTAGGEKLF
NA	NA	TRBV5-4	ASSLELEQYEQY
NA	NA	TRBV6-5	ASSTAGNTGELF
NA	TRBD2	TRBV5-1	ASRPSGGSHYEQF
NA	NA	TRBV7-3	ASSLLSGAYTEAF
NA	TRBD1	TRBV25-1	ASSGTGGPNEKLF
NA	NA	TRBV4-1	ASSQREAALSGNTIY
NA	NA	TRBV7-9	ASSLAGLDSYEQY
NA	NA	TRBV7-2	ASSLRQAPGAF
NA	NA	TRBV30	AWSRRGYSNQPQH
NA	TRBD1	TRBV5-7	ASSAWTGAYEQY
once	TRBD1	TRBV2	ASNRGGGNYGYT
NA	TRBD1	TRBV6-1	ASKGTGEQF
few	TRBD1	TRBV18	ASSIGQDGQPQH
NA	TRBD1	TRBV5-6	ASSLDRAYYGYT
NA	TRBD2	TRBV10-3	AISEGETSAQYEQY
NA	NA	TRBV5-5	ASSSGLLADTEAF
NA	NA	TRBV2	ASSEKAGDFSGNTIY